A selection of T cell receptor beta chains follows, all from one sample in a study of cytomegalovirus exposure and HLA in healthy donors. Sequenced by immunoSEQ multiplex PCR; TCRdb stores in-frame clones only, minus some. The repertoire holds under 200,000 clones, with more than 65% as singletons. Sequencing was performed on PBMCs. The receptor source for this set is a woman in her twenties or thirties in good health and CMV-seronegative. Both conserved end residues are part of each CDR3. The D gene is left open where the match is weak.

d_call: TRBD2; v_call: TRBV5-4; j_call: TRBJ2-7; cdr3_aa: CASSIGTSGLYERYF
d_call: .; v_call: TRBV7-2; j_call: TRBJ2-7; cdr3_aa: CASSLAPTSVQYF
d_call: .; v_call: TRBV6-4; j_call: TRBJ1-1; cdr3_aa: CASSELENTEAFF
d_call: .; v_call: TRBV7-9; j_call: TRBJ2-3; cdr3_aa: CASSLVQGPSTDTQYF
d_call: .; v_call: TRBV4-2; j_call: TRBJ2-1; cdr3_aa: CASSQAGNEQFF
d_call: TRBD1; v_call: TRBV7-8; j_call: TRBJ2-7; cdr3_aa: CASSWYGDRGRSWYEQYF
d_call: .; v_call: TRBV4-3; j_call: TRBJ2-1; cdr3_aa: CASSERGGPSPGQFF
d_call: TRBD1; v_call: TRBV5-1; j_call: TRBJ1-4; cdr3_aa: CASRRGTATNEKLFF
d_call: TRBD1; v_call: TRBV10-3; j_call: TRBJ2-5; cdr3_aa: CAISVDRGPGETQYF
d_call: .; v_call: TRBV7-2; j_call: TRBJ1-1; cdr3_aa: CASSLTGNTEAFF
d_call: .; v_call: TRBV10-3; j_call: TRBJ1-3; cdr3_aa: CAISEEATSRRNTIYF
d_call: TRBD2; v_call: TRBV27; j_call: TRBJ2-1; cdr3_aa: CASSSGLAGGPGNEQFF
d_call: .; v_call: TRBV5-1; j_call: TRBJ1-1; cdr3_aa: CASKREGTRRMNTEAFF
d_call: .; v_call: TRBV27; j_call: TRBJ2-1; cdr3_aa: CASSPLRGSSYNEQFF
d_call: TRBD1; v_call: TRBV7-2; j_call: TRBJ1-4; cdr3_aa: CASSLDRGGEKLFF
d_call: TRBD2; v_call: TRBV6-1; j_call: TRBJ2-7; cdr3_aa: CASSEGNAAGDRYEQYF
d_call: .; v_call: TRBV2; j_call: TRBJ2-5; cdr3_aa: CASTTGTNSRMSQYF
d_call: TRBD1; v_call: TRBV6-5; j_call: TRBJ1-6; cdr3_aa: CASGDSGGTPLHF
d_call: .; v_call: TRBV27; j_call: TRBJ2-5; cdr3_aa: CASSTLLGAREETQYF
d_call: TRBD2; v_call: TRBV4-2; j_call: TRBJ2-7; cdr3_aa: CASSPPAPLLAGVSYEQYF
d_call: TRBD2; v_call: TRBV4-1; j_call: TRBJ2-3; cdr3_aa: CASSPRETSGVHTQYF
d_call: TRBD2; v_call: TRBV6-1; j_call: TRBJ2-1; cdr3_aa: CASSEGLADYNEQFF
d_call: TRBD1; v_call: TRBV18; j_call: TRBJ1-1; cdr3_aa: CASSPDRETEAFF
d_call: .; v_call: TRBV5-4; j_call: TRBJ1-1; cdr3_aa: CASSLGRDTEAFF
d_call: TRBD2; v_call: TRBV19; j_call: TRBJ2-5; cdr3_aa: CASSMSQAGAGTQYF
d_call: TRBD1; v_call: TRBV7-3; j_call: TRBJ1-6; cdr3_aa: CASSLQGVNSPLHF
d_call: TRBD2; v_call: TRBV7-7; j_call: TRBJ2-1; cdr3_aa: CASSPLYSGGTYNEQFF
d_call: TRBD2; v_call: TRBV2; j_call: TRBJ2-7; cdr3_aa: CASSEAGPTSAAYEQYF
d_call: .; v_call: TRBV18; j_call: TRBJ1-2; cdr3_aa: CASSPPRTDLAWYGYTF
d_call: TRBD2; v_call: TRBV27; j_call: TRBJ2-7; cdr3_aa: CASSPRTSGGYITYEQYF
d_call: .; v_call: TRBV11-2; j_call: TRBJ2-5; cdr3_aa: CASSEGNRLGQETQYF
d_call: .; v_call: TRBV4-1; j_call: TRBJ1-1; cdr3_aa: CASSLGVGGRRFTEAFF
d_call: TRBD2; v_call: TRBV9; j_call: TRBJ2-1; cdr3_aa: CASSGNPAGGEYNEQFF
d_call: TRBD2; v_call: TRBV27; j_call: TRBJ2-7; cdr3_aa: CASSLSTGTSGMQYF
d_call: .; v_call: TRBV7-3; j_call: TRBJ2-7; cdr3_aa: CASSLTSRDEQYF
d_call: .; v_call: TRBV7-2; j_call: TRBJ1-3; cdr3_aa: CASSSDRLSGNTIYF
d_call: TRBD1; v_call: TRBV11-2; j_call: TRBJ2-7; cdr3_aa: CASSLDGDRGDEQYF
d_call: TRBD1; v_call: TRBV12-5; j_call: TRBJ1-1; cdr3_aa: CASGLAGTGVAEAFF
d_call: .; v_call: TRBV27; j_call: TRBJ1-2; cdr3_aa: CASSLGRRGYGYTF
d_call: .; v_call: TRBV6-1; j_call: TRBJ2-7; cdr3_aa: CASSEAPSGIDEQYF
d_call: .; v_call: TRBV19; j_call: TRBJ1-3; cdr3_aa: CASSETYSGNTIYF
d_call: .; v_call: TRBV29-1; j_call: TRBJ2-4; cdr3_aa: CSVAGVLAKNIQYF
d_call: TRBD2; v_call: TRBV29-1; j_call: TRBJ2-7; cdr3_aa: CSAVAGAGEQYF
d_call: TRBD2; v_call: TRBV29-1; j_call: TRBJ2-3; cdr3_aa: CSAGTSGGVDTQYF
d_call: .; v_call: TRBV19; j_call: TRBJ1-1; cdr3_aa: CASSIGGLYENTEAFF
d_call: .; v_call: TRBV30; j_call: TRBJ2-7; cdr3_aa: CAWSPDRRVGEQYF
d_call: .; v_call: TRBV5-4; j_call: TRBJ2-1; cdr3_aa: CASSLGSNEQFF
d_call: .; v_call: TRBV6-5; j_call: TRBJ2-1; cdr3_aa: CASSPLGGLDEQFF
d_call: .; v_call: TRBV19; j_call: TRBJ1-5; cdr3_aa: CASSMIPGYSNQPQHF
d_call: .; v_call: TRBV7-2; j_call: TRBJ2-5; cdr3_aa: CASSLGELAWGETQYF